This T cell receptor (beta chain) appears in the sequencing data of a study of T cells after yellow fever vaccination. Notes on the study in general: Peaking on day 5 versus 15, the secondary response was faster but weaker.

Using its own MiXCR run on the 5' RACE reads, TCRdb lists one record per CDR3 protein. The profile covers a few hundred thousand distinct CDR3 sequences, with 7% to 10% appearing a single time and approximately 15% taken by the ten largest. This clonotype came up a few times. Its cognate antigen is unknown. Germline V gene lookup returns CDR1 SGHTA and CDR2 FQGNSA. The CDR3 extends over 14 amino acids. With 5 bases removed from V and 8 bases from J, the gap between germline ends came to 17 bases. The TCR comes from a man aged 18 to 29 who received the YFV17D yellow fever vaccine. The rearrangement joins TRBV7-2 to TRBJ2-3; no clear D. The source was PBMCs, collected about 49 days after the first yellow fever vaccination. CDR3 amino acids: CASSADGASGTQYF. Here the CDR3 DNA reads TGTGCCAGCAGCGCGGACGGAGCGTCGGGTACGCAGTATTTT.